This T cell receptor beta chain is from a study of T cells in Graves' hyperthyroidism and ophthalmopathy. The PBMCs studied were ones that came from about 9.9 ml fresh peripheral blood. Germline values: CDR1 SEHNR, CDR2 FQNEAQ (reference sequence). Trimming removed 3 bases at V and 0 bases at J, with 8 bases between. The CDR3 sequence is 15 residues long. At least ten counts were recorded for this clonotype. Amplification of TCR beta CDR3 regions was performed using RNA transcripts as template. The TCR CDR3 first-round RT-PCR relied on the HTBI primer set. One entry per CDR3 protein, called by TCRdb with MiXCR from the multiplex PCR reads. The table lists 560,000 or so distinct CDR3 sequences, about 20% of them singletons.

This receptor was obtained from a man between 35 and 55 years old with Graves' ophthalmopathy. The sequenced material came from blood. The chain links TRBV7-9 to TRBJ2-2; D may be TRBD1 (5 bases). CDR3 bases: TGTGCCAGCAGCTTCAGGGCCTCGAACACCGGGGAGCTGTTTTTT. This codes for CASSFRASNTGELFF.